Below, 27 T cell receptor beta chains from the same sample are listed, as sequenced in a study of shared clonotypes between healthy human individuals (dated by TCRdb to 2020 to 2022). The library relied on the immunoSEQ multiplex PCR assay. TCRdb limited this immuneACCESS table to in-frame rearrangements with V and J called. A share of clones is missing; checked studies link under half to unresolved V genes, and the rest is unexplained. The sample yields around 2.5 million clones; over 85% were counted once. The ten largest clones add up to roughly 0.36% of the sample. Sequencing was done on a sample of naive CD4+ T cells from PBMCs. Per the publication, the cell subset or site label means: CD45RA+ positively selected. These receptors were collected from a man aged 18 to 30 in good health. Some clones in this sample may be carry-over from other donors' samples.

In DNA, the CDR3 is TGCAGCGTTGGTAGGTCAGCTAATGAAAAACTGTTTTTT. Protein product: CSVGRSANEKLFF. This chain connects TRBV29-1 to TRBJ1-4; D is unresolved. V was clipped by 4 bases and J by 3 bases, with 9 bases between them. The CDR3 is 13 residues long. Germline assignment: CDR1 SQVTM and CDR2 ANQGSEA.

CDR3 sequence reads: CASSQETANYGYTF. For the CDR3, the DNA is TGCGCCAGCAGCCAAGAGACAGCTAACTATGGCTACACCTTC. V is TRBV4-3 and J is TRBJ1-2, with TRBD1 as a possible D gene (5 bases). The V end lost 0 bases, the J end lost 0 bases, and 5 bases lay between the germline ends. Germline CDR1 is LGHNA and CDR2 is YSLEER. The CDR3 sequence is 14 residues long.

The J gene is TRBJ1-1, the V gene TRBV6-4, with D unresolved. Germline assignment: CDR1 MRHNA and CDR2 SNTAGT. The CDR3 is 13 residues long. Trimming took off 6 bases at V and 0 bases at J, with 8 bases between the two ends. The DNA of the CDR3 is TGTGCCAGCAGCTTCTTATTGAACACTGAAGCTTTCTTT. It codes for CASSFLLNTEAFF.

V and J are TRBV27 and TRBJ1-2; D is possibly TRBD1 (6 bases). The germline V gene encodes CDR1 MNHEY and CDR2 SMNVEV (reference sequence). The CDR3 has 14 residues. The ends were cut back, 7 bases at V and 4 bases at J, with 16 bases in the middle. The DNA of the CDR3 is TGTGCCAGCAAAAAAGGGGGAGGGATCTATGGCTACACCTTC. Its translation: CASKKGGGIYGYTF.

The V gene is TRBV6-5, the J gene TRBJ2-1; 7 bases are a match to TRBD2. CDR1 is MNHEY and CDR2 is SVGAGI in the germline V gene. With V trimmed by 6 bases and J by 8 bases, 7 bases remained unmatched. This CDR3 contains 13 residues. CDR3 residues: CASSPNGGYEQFF. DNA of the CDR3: TGTGCCAGCAGCCCGAACGGGGGGTATGAGCAGTTCTTC.

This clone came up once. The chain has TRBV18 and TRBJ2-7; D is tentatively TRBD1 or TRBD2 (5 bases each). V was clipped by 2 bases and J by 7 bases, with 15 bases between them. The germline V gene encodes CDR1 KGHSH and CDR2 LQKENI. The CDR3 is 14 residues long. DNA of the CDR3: TGTGCCAGCTCACCAACCGGGACCCCTGGAGAGCAGTACTTC. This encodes CASSPTGTPGEQYF.

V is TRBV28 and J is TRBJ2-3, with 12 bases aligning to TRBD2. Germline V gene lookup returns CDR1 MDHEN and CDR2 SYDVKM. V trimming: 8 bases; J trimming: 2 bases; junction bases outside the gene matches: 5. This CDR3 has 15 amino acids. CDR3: CASLGTSGPTDTQYF. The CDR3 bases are TGTGCCAGCCTCGGGACTAGCGGGCCCACAGATACGCAGTATTTT.

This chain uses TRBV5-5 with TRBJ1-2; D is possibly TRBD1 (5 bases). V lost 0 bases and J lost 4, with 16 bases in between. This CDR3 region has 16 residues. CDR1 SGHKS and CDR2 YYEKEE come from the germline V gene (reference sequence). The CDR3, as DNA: TGTGCCAGCAGCTTGGCGGGTGCGGGGGGTAGCTATGGCTACACCTTC. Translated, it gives CASSLAGAGGSYGYTF. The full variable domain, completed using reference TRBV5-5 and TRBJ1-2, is DAGVTQSPTHLIKTRGQQVTLRCSPISGHKSVSWYQQVLGQGPQFIFQYYEKEERGRGNFPDRFSARQFPNYSSELNVNALLLGDSALYLCASSLAGAGGSYGYTFGSGTRLTVV.

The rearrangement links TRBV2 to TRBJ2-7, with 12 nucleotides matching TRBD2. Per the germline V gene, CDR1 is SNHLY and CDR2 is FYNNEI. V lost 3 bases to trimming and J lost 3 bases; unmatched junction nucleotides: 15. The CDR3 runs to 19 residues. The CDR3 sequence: CASSDGYRASGRENYEQYF. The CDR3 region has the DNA TGTGCCAGCAGTGATGGATATCGGGCTAGCGGGAGGGAAAACTACGAGCAGTACTTC.

The CDR3 region has the DNA TGTGCCAGCTCACAGCCGGGGTTAGGGTATGAGCAGTTCTTC. It encodes CASSQPGLGYEQFF. The chain is built from TRBV18 and TRBJ2-1; D may be TRBD2 (5 bases). CDR3 length: 14 residues. From germline, CDR1 is KGHSH and CDR2 LQKENI. V was shortened by 4 bases and J by 8 bases, with 15 bases between the two germline ends.

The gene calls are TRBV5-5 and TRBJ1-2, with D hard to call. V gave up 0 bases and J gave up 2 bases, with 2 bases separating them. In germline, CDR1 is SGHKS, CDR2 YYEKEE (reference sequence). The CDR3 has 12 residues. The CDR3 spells CASSLDNYGYTF. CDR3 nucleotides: TGTGCCAGCAGCTTGGACAACTATGGCTACACCTTC.

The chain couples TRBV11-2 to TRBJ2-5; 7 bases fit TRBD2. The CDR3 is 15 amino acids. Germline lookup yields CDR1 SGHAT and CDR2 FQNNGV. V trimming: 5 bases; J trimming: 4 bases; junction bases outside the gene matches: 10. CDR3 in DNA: TGTGCCAGCAGCCAGATTGACGGGAGGAGAGAGACCCAGTACTTC. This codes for CASSQIDGRRETQYF.

DNA of the CDR3: TGTGCCAGCAGCTTTACAGGGTTGAGTCAGCCCCAGCATTTT. It translates to CASSFTGLSQPQHF. The J gene is TRBJ1-5, the V gene TRBV2; possible D gene TRBD1, 6 bases. V was pared by 6 bases and J by 6 bases, with 15 bases between. Germline V gene lookup returns CDR1 SNHLY and CDR2 FYNNEI. The length of the CDR3 is 14 residues. The whole variable domain, filled in from reference TRBV2 and TRBJ1-5, reads EPEVTQTPSHQVTQMGQEVILRCVPISNHLYFYWYRQILGQKVEFLVSFYNNEISEKSEIFDDQFSVERPDGSNFTLKIRSTKLEDSAMYFCASSFTGLSQPQHFGDGTRLSIL.

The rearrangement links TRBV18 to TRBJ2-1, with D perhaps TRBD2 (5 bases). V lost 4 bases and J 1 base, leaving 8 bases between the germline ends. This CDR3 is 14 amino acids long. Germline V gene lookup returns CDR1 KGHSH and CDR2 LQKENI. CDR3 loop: CASSLLASYNEQFF. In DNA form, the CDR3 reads TGTGCCAGCTCACTGCTAGCATCCTACAATGAGCAGTTCTTC. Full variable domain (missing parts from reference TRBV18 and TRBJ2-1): NAGVMQNPRHLVRRRGQEARLRCSPMKGHSHVYWYRQLPEEGLKFMVYLQKENIIDESGMPKERFSAEFPKEGPSILRIQQVVRGDSAAYFCASSLLASYNEQFFGPGTRLTVL.

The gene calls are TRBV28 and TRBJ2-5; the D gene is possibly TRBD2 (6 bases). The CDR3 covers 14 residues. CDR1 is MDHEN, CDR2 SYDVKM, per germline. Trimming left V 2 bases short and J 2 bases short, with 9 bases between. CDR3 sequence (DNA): TGTGCCAGCAGTTTAAATAGCGGACAAGAGACCCAGTACTTC. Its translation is CASSLNSGQETQYF.

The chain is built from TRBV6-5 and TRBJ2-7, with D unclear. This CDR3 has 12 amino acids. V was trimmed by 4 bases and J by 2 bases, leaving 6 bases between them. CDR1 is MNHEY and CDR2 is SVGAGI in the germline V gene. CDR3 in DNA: TGTGCCAGCAGTTCGGACGCCTACGAGCAGTACTTC. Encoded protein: CASSSDAYEQYF.

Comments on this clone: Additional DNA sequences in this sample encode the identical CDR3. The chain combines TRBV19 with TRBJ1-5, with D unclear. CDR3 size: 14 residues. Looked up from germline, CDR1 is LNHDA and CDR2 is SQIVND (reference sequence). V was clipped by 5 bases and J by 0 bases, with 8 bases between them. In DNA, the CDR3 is TGTGCCAGTAGTCCAGGCTATAGCAATCAGCCCCAGCATTTT. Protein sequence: CASSPGYSNQPQHF.

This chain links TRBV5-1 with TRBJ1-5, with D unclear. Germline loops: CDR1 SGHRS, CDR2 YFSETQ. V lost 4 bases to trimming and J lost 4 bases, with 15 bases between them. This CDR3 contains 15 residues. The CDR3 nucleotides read TGCGCCAGCAGCGCAAAAGCGGGTTTTAATCAGCCCCAGCATTTT. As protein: CASSAKAGFNQPQHF.

The CDR3 is CASSRVGTPQETQYF. DNA for the CDR3: TGTGCCAGCTCACGGGTCGGGACACCCCAAGAGACCCAGTACTTC. The V and J genes are TRBV18 and TRBJ2-5; TRBD1 is a possible D gene (6 bases). Deletions cut 4 bases from V and 1 base from J, with 13 bases between. The CDR3 totals 15 residues. Germline CDR1 reads KGHSH; CDR2 reads LQKENI.

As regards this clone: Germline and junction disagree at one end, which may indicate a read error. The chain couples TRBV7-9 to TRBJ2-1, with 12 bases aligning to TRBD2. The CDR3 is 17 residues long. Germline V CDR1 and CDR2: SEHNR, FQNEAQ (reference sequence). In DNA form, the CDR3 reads TGTGCCAGCAGCTTACTAGGACTAGCGGGAATCTACGATGAGCAGTTCTTC. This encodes CASSLLGLAGIYDEQFF.

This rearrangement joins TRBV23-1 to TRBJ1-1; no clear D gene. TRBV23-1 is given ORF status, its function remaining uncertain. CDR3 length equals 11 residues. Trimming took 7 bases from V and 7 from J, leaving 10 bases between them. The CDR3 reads CASNPRGEAFF. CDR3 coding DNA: TGCGCCAGCAACCCCCGGGGTGAAGCTTTCTTT.

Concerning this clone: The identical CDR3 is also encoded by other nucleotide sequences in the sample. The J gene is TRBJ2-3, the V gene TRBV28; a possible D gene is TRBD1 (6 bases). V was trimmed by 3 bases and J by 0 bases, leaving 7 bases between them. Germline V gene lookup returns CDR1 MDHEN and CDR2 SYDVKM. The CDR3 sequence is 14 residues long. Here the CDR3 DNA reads TGTGCCAGCAGTTTTGGGGGCAGCACAGATACGCAGTATTTT. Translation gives CASSFGGSTDTQYF.

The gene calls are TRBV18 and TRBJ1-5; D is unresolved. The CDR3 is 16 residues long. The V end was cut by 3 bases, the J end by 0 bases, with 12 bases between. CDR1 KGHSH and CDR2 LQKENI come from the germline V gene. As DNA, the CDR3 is TGTGCCAGCTCACCGATACCCGCTTATAGCAATCAGCCCCAGCATTTT. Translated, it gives CASSPIPAYSNQPQHF.

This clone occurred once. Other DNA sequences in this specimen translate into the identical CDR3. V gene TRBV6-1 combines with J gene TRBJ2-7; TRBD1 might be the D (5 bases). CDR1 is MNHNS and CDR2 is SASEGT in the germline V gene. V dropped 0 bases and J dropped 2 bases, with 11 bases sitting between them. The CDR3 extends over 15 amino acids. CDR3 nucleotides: TGTGCCAGCAGTGAAGCAGGGCAGGGTACCTACGAGCAGTACTTC. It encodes CASSEAGQGTYEQYF.

CDR3 sequence: CATTKQETQYF. CDR3 sequence (DNA): TGTGCCACAACAAAACAAGAGACCCAGTACTTC. The chain uses TRBV25-1 and TRBJ2-5; no definite D call. With 10 bases removed from V and 2 bases from J, the gap between germline ends came to 8 bases. In germline, CDR1 is MGHDK, CDR2 SYGVNS. CDR3 size: 11 residues.

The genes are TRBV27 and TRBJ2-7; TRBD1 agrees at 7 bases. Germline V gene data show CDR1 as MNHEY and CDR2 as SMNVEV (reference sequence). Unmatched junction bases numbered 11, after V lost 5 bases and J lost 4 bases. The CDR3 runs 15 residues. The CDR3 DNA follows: TGTGCCAGCAGTCCCCAATGGACAGGTTCATACGAGCAGTACTTC. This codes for CASSPQWTGSYEQYF.

In nucleotides, the CDR3 is TGTGCCAGCAGCTTGAGCGGACACACGACAGGGCAGCCCCAGCATTTT. Amino acid sequence: CASSLSGHTTGQPQHF. The chain recombines TRBV5-5 with TRBJ1-5; 7 bases are a match to TRBD1. The CDR3 extends over 16 amino acids. The germline V gene encodes CDR1 SGHKS and CDR2 YYEKEE (reference sequence). V lost 1 base to trimming and J lost 7 bases; unmatched junction nucleotides: 11. Together with reference TRBV5-5 and TRBJ1-5, the CDR3 gives the full variable domain: DAGVTQSPTHLIKTRGQQVTLRCSPISGHKSVSWYQQVLGQGPQFIFQYYEKEERGRGNFPDRFSARQFPNYSSELNVNALLLGDSALYLCASSLSGHTTGQPQHFGDGTRLSIL.